Below, 18 T cell receptor beta chains from the same sample are listed, as sequenced in a study of T cell responses to AZD1222 COVID-19 vaccine. Sequenced by immunoSEQ multiplex PCR; TCRdb stores in-frame clones only, minus some. The profile shows 95,000 to 150,000 clones, about 90% of them singletons. The sequenced sample was peripheral blood, obtained on day 0 of AZD1222 vaccination. These receptors all stem from an adult in good health.

This chain links TRBV7-6 with TRBJ2-7, with D possibly being TRBD1 (6 bases). The germline gives CDR1 SGHVS, CDR2 FNYEAQ. CDR3 length equals 16 residues. Trimming stripped 6 bases from V and 2 bases from J, with 20 bases between. The CDR3 region is CASSSPQGSSAYEQYF. The CDR3 DNA reads as TGTGCCAGCAGTTCTCCACAGGGTTCTTCAGCCTACGAGCAGTACTTC.

This clone was seen only once. V gene TRBV2 combines with J gene TRBJ2-7, with 12 bases lining up with TRBD1. Trimming took 7 bases from V and 4 from J; bases not matched to a gene: 8. This CDR3 is 15 amino acids long. CDR1 is SNHLY and CDR2 is FYNNEI in the germline V gene. CDR3 DNA sequence: TGTGCCAGCAAATCCGGGACAGGGGGCTCTTACGAGCAGTACTTC. Translating gives CASKSGTGGSYEQYF.

The gene calls are TRBV6-5 and TRBJ1-5, with TRBD1 identical over 7 bases. The CDR3 contains 15 residues. With 6 bases clipped from V and 9 bases from J, the junction kept 14 bases outside the gene matches. The germline CDR1 and CDR2 sequences are MNHEY and SVGAGI. CDR3 coding DNA: TGTGCCAGCAGCTCACTCCGGGACAGCGGTCGGCCCCAGCATTTT. Translated: CASSSLRDSGRPQHF.

This chain joins TRBV7-6 and TRBJ2-1, with 9 positions matching TRBD2. J was trimmed by 8 bases and V by 1 base; bases with no gene match: 9. The CDR3 totals 16 residues. Germline lookup yields CDR1 SGHVS and CDR2 FNYEAQ. The CDR3: CASSLEVGGRAHEQFF. CDR3 nucleotide sequence: TGTGCCAGCAGCTTAGAGGTTGGCGGGAGGGCCCATGAGCAGTTCTTC.

J is TRBJ1-6 and V is TRBV11-2, with 8 bases matching TRBD1. CDR3 length: 15 amino acids. Germline V lookup: CDR1 SGHAT, CDR2 FQNNGV. Trimming cost V 5 bases and J 7 bases; bases outside gene matches: 7. For the CDR3, the DNA is TGTGCCAGCAGCGCCCCGACAGGGGTAAATTCACCCCTCCACTTT. Protein sequence: CASSAPTGVNSPLHF.

The chain combines TRBV9 with TRBJ2-1; 7 positions match TRBD1. Trimming took 5 bases from V and 7 from J; bases not matched to a gene: 6. The germline gives CDR1 SGDLS, CDR2 YYNGEE. This CDR3 comprises 13 residues. The CDR3 spells CASSETQGNEQFF. The CDR3 DNA is TGTGCCAGCAGTGAGACACAGGGGAATGAGCAGTTCTTC.

The gene calls are TRBV24-1 and TRBJ1-3, with unresolved D. Trimming took off 5 bases at V and 8 bases at J, with 6 bases between the two ends. Germline V gene data show CDR1 as KGHDR and CDR2 as SFDVKD. CDR3 length equals 11 residues. The CDR3 protein is CATSGLDTIYF. The CDR3 region has the DNA TGTGCCACCAGTGGCCTAGACACCATATATTTT.

The chain joins TRBV12-5 to TRBJ1-3; D unclear. V lost 0 bases to trimming and J lost 3 bases, with 3 bases between them. This CDR3 region has 13 residues. Germline V gives CDR1 LGHNT, CDR2 FRNRAP. The CDR3 protein is CASGLVGGNTIYF. DNA for the CDR3: TGTGCTAGTGGTTTGGTAGGTGGAAACACCATATATTTT.

The J gene is TRBJ2-7, the V gene TRBV28; 9 bases line up with TRBD1. J gave up 4 bases and V 4 bases, and 5 bases lay outside the gene matches. This CDR3 has 14 amino acids. Germline CDR1 MDHEN, CDR2 SYDVKM. CDR3 sequence (DNA): TGTGCCAGCAGTTCTATGACAGGGGGATACGAGCAGTACTTC. Residues: CASSSMTGGYEQYF.

This clone was observed once. This sequence joins TRBV4-1 and TRBJ1-6; 7 positions match TRBD1. CDR3 size: 16 residues. Trimming removed 3 bases from V and 1 base from J; junction bases left unmatched: 3. The germline gives CDR1 MGHRA, CDR2 YSYEKL. CDR3 loop: CASSHGRGSYNSPLHF. As DNA, the CDR3 is TGCGCCAGCAGCCATGGCAGGGGGTCCTATAATTCACCCCTCCACTTT.

The chain combines TRBV4-3 with TRBJ1-5; tentative D call: TRBD1 (5 bases). Looked up from germline, CDR1 is LGHNA and CDR2 is YSLEER. The V end was cut by 3 bases, the J end by 0 bases, with 15 bases between. The CDR3 covers 17 residues. The CDR3 sequence is CASSQSPLGDSNQPQHF. Here the CDR3 DNA reads TGCGCCAGCAGCCAGTCCCCTTTGGGGGATAGCAATCAGCCCCAGCATTTT.

This chain joins TRBV30 and TRBJ1-3, with TRBD1 as a possible D gene (5 bases). Per the germline V gene, CDR1 is GTSNPN and CDR2 is SVGIG (reference sequence). CDR3 length: 16 residues. V was clipped by 0 bases and J by 2 bases, with 14 bases between them. The CDR3 region has the DNA TGTGCCTGGAGTGTCGGGACCCAGGCTACTGGAAACACCATATATTTT. Translation gives CAWSVGTQATGNTIYF. Complete variable domain (other parts from reference TRBV30 and TRBJ1-3): SQTIHQWPATLVQPVGSPLSLECTVEGTSNPNLYWYRQAAGRGLQLLFYSVGIGQISSEVPQNLSASRPQDRQFILSSKKLLLSDSGFYLCAWSVGTQATGNTIYFGEGSWLTVV.

V and J are TRBV4-1 and TRBJ1-3, with 9 bases identical to TRBD1. Trimming cost V 0 bases and J 0 bases; bases outside gene matches: 6. The germline gives CDR1 MGHRA, CDR2 YSYEKL. The length of the CDR3 is 18 residues. CDR3: CASSQDRDRANSGNTIYF. In DNA, the CDR3 is TGCGCCAGCAGCCAAGATCGGGACAGGGCAAACTCTGGAAACACCATATATTTT.

Remarks on this clone: Because the CDR3's place on the DNA is in doubt, the DNA is left out and the CDR3 is given as listed by TCRdb. The chain uses TRBV3-1 (or the pseudogene TRBV3-2) and TRBJ1-5; the table names TRBD1, a call not compared with the DNA. Germline V gene lookup returns CDR1 LGHDT and CDR2 YNNKEL (reference sequence). 17 amino acids form the CDR3, both terminal residues included. This CDR3 reads CASSHGFGPGGDQPQHF.

V is TRBV19 and J is TRBJ2-1, with unresolved D. The CDR3 runs 18 residues. Germline assignment: CDR1 LNHDA and CDR2 SQIVND (reference sequence). V was shortened by 0 bases and J by 4 bases, with 19 bases between the two germline ends. The DNA for the CDR3 is TGTGCCAGTAGTATAGATGGCATCGGTGGGCTACCATACAATGAGCAGTTCTTC. Translation gives CASSIDGIGGLPYNEQFF.

CDR3 sequence: CASSKEVGANEKLFF. CDR3 DNA: TGTGCCAGCAGCAAAGAGGTGGGGGCTAATGAAAAACTGTTTTTT. This sequence joins TRBV21-1 and TRBJ1-4. TRBV21-1 corresponds to a pseudogene. This CDR3 region has 15 residues.

This sequence joins TRBV11-2 and TRBJ1-2; 11 bases agree with TRBD1. The CDR3 is 16 amino acids. The germline CDR1 and CDR2 sequences are SGHAT and FQNNGV. The ends lost 4 bases at V and 4 bases at J; junction bases unmatched: 8. For the CDR3, the DNA is TGTGCCAGCAGCTCTCGGACAGGGGGCCTATCCTATGGCTACACCTTC. As protein: CASSSRTGGLSYGYTF.

This chain joins TRBV2 and TRBJ1-3, with D hard to call. This CDR3 region has 14 residues. V dropped 2 bases and J dropped 1 base, with 6 bases sitting between them. Germline V gene lookup returns CDR1 SNHLY and CDR2 FYNNEI. DNA of the CDR3: TGTGCCAGCAGTGAATCTGTTTCTGGAAACACCATATATTTT. Protein: CASSESVSGNTIYF.